The sequence of this T cell receptor (beta chain) was determined in a study of blood T cell repertoires in COVID-19. Per the original methods: Estimation of nucleated cell counts was performed using reference gene primer amplification. Data came from immunoSEQ multiplex PCR; TCRdb stores just in-frame clones and leaves some out. Clone size and the V and J calls come from that table; the DNA yielded D and trimming. The sample lists more than 200,000 clones, 75% to 90% seen once, with roughly 27% in the top ten. This clonotype was sampled from a man aged 40-55 years with acute or convalescent COVID-19. Sequencing used peripheral blood.

The CDR3: CASSTLSGEAYGYTF. For the CDR3, the DNA is TGTGCCAGCAGTACCCTCTCGGGGGAAGCCTATGGCTACACCTTC. The chain carries TRBV6-6 and TRBJ1-2, with D possibly matching TRBD1 (5 bases). Per germline, CDR1 MNHNY and CDR2 SVGAGI (reference sequence). CDR3 size: 15 residues. V was pared by 5 bases and J by 4 bases, with 17 bases between.